Listed here are 20 T cell receptor beta chains from one sample, sequenced in a study of blood T cell repertoires in COVID-19. Profiling relied on immunoSEQ multiplex PCR, and the TCRdb table lists in-frame clones only, not all of them. The data show 200,000 to 300,000 clones, roughly 84% seen once. Sequencing was done on a sample of peripheral blood. Every receptor here comes from a woman between 40 and 50 years old who had recovered from COVID-19.

The chain links TRBV30 to TRBJ1-2; TRBD1 agrees at 9 bases. The germline gives CDR1 GTSNPN, CDR2 SVGIG (reference sequence). There are 13 residues in the CDR3. J lost 2 bases, V lost 8 bases, and 6 bases had no gene match. The CDR3 protein is CAGGTGMNYGYTF. The CDR3 DNA reads TGTGCCGGGGGGACAGGGATGAACTATGGCTACACCTTC.

The chain recombines TRBV3-1 (or the pseudogene TRBV3-2) with TRBJ1-2; TRBD1 aligns across 9 bases. V lost 5 bases, J lost 0 bases, and 4 bases stayed unmatched. This CDR3 comprises 15 residues. Per germline, CDR1 LGHDT and CDR2 YNNKEL (reference sequence). CDR3 sequence: CASSYTGGPNYGYTF. The CDR3 DNA reads TGTGCCAGCAGCTACACAGGGGGCCCTAACTATGGCTACACCTTC.

The chain has TRBV7-8 and TRBJ2-3; possibly TRBD2 for D (5 bases). The V end lost 2 bases, the J end lost 2 bases, and 11 bases lay between the germline ends. CDR3 length: 15 residues. Germline values: CDR1 SGHVS, CDR2 FQNEAQ. The CDR3 loop reads CASSLYSGITDTQYF. Here the CDR3 DNA reads TGTGCCAGCAGCTTATATTCCGGGATCACAGATACGCAGTATTTT.

The genes are TRBV28 and TRBJ1-6; D gene ambiguous. Germline CDR1 MDHEN, CDR2 SYDVKM. V dropped 7 bases and J dropped 8 bases, with 21 bases sitting between them. This CDR3 has 16 residues. The CDR3 DNA reads as TGTGCCAGCACCAAAGCCACCGGGTCCTCCTATTCACCCCTCCACTTT. Encoded protein: CASTKATGSSYSPLHF.

The V and J genes are TRBV27 and TRBJ1-2, with TRBD1 matching over 11 bases. Unmatched junction bases numbered 1, after V lost 0 bases and J lost 4 bases. CDR3 length equals 15 residues. In germline, CDR1 is MNHEY, CDR2 SMNVEV (reference sequence). The CDR3: CASSLSGTGGYGYTF. CDR3 nucleotide sequence: TGTGCCAGCAGTTTATCGGGGACAGGGGGCTATGGCTACACCTTC.

The CDR3 is CASSSQERDSGNEKLFF. CDR3 in DNA: TGTGCCAGCAGCTCCCAGGAAAGGGACTCGGGTAATGAAAAACTGTTTTTT. The V gene is TRBV13, the J gene TRBJ1-4; weak D call: TRBD1 (5 bases). V lost 4 bases and J lost 4, with 19 bases in between. Germline values: CDR1 PRHDT, CDR2 FYEKMQ (reference sequence). This CDR3 has 17 residues.

This rearrangement joins TRBV3-1 (or the pseudogene TRBV3-2) to TRBJ2-1; 7 nucleotides match TRBD2. CDR1 and CDR2 from the germline V gene are LGHDT and YNNKEL (reference sequence). This CDR3 is built from 16 residues. V was pared by 6 bases and J by 4 bases, with 12 bases of the junction left unmatched. In DNA form, the CDR3 reads TGTGCCAGCAGGGTTGGCGGGGGTTCCTATTACAATGAGCAGTTCTTC. It encodes CASRVGGGSYYNEQFF.

Only a few counts were recorded for this clone. The V call is TRBV7-3, the J call TRBJ2-1; 13 bases line up with TRBD2. The CDR3 has 17 amino acids. With 5 bases clipped from V and 4 bases from J, the junction kept 8 bases outside the gene matches. From germline, CDR1 is SGHTA and CDR2 FQGTGA. The chain's CDR3 is CASSPGTSGAPYNEQFF. The CDR3 region has the DNA TGTGCCAGCAGCCCAGGGACTAGCGGGGCCCCGTACAATGAGCAGTTCTTC.

V and J are TRBV5-1 and TRBJ2-2; 10 nucleotides align to TRBD1. Trimming took 4 bases from V and 4 from J; bases not matched to a gene: 7. The CDR3 runs 16 residues. CDR1 SGHRS and CDR2 YFSETQ come from the germline V gene. CDR3 sequence: CASSVTGGRTTGELFF. The DNA of the CDR3 is TGCGCCAGCAGCGTGACAGGGGGCCGGACCACCGGGGAGCTGTTTTTT.

V gene TRBV5-4 combines with J gene TRBJ1-5, with 10 bases aligning to TRBD1. Per germline, CDR1 SGHNT and CDR2 YYREEE (reference sequence). V gave up 4 bases and J gave up 7 bases; unmatched junction bases: 5. The CDR3 has 14 residues. This CDR3 reads CASSPGTGVQPQHF. CDR3 nucleotides: TGTGCCAGCAGCCCCGGGACAGGGGTACAGCCCCAGCATTTT.

For the CDR3, the DNA is TGTGCCAGCTCACCAAAGGGACAGTACGACCCCCAGTACTTC. Its translation: CASSPKGQYDPQYF. The chain couples TRBV18 to TRBJ2-7; 7 positions agree with TRBD1. The CDR3 extends over 14 amino acids. V lost 2 bases and J lost 10; bases outside the gene matches: 11. Germline V gene sequence: CDR1 KGHSH, CDR2 LQKENI.

The chain employs TRBV2 and TRBJ1-6; D might be TRBD1 (5 bases). Deletions cut 0 bases from V and 9 bases from J, with 9 bases between. CDR3 length equals 14 residues. CDR1 is SNHLY and CDR2 is FYNNEI in the germline V gene. The CDR3 protein is CASSEAEGVSPLHF. DNA for the CDR3: TGTGCCAGCAGTGAAGCAGAAGGGGTTTCACCCCTCCACTTT.

The rearrangement uses TRBV28 and TRBJ2-5; D is unclear. Germline V CDR1 and CDR2: MDHEN, SYDVKM. CDR3 length equals 14 residues. With 7 bases removed from V and 10 bases from J, the gap between germline ends came to 22 bases. CDR3 nucleotides: TGTGCCAGCAAAGAGAGAAACCCAATTGAGGACCAGTACTTC. Amino acids: CASKERNPIEDQYF. Combining the CDR3 with reference TRBV28 and TRBJ2-5 gives the whole variable domain DVKVTQSSRYLVKRTGEKVFLECVQDMDHENMFWYRQDPGLGLRLIYFSYDVKMKEKGDIPEGYSVSREKKERFSLILESASTNQTSMYLCASKERNPIEDQYFGPGTRLLVL.

The chain combines TRBV24-1 with TRBJ2-5, with 10 bases fitting TRBD2. The CDR3 spans 19 residues. The V and J ends lost 4 bases and 3 bases, in that order; junction bases with no gene match: 16. Germline V gives CDR1 KGHDR, CDR2 SFDVKD. The CDR3 nucleotides are TGTGCCACCAGTGACCCCGGGACTAGCGTTACTCGGGGCGAAGAGACCCAGTACTTC. Translating it yields CATSDPGTSVTRGEETQYF.

The V call is TRBV27, the J call TRBJ2-3; 8 nucleotides align to TRBD2. Germline-derived CDR1 and CDR2 are MNHEY and SMNVEV (reference sequence). This CDR3 has 15 residues. Losses at the gene ends were 1 base for V and 5 bases for J; bases not matched to a gene: 5. The DNA for the CDR3 is TGTGCCAGCAGTTTATACGGGGGGGCAATAGATACGCAGTATTTT. Translation gives CASSLYGGAIDTQYF.

The chain carries TRBV5-4 and TRBJ1-5; D may be TRBD1 (5 bases). This CDR3 is 14 amino acids long. The germline CDR1 and CDR2 sequences are SGHNT and YYREEE (reference sequence). Trimming removed 2 bases from V and 3 bases from J, with 9 bases in between. DNA of the CDR3: TGTGCCAGCAGCTTCGGGGGAGTCAATCAGCCCCAGCATTTT. Its protein product is CASSFGGVNQPQHF.

The chain links TRBV5-6 to TRBJ2-3, with 8 bases matching TRBD1. J lost 4 bases, V lost 5 bases, and 6 bases had no gene match. Germline lookup yields CDR1 SGHDT and CDR2 YYEEEE. This CDR3 contains 14 residues. CDR3 protein: CASRVDRVADTQYF. The CDR3 DNA sequence: TGTGCCAGCAGGGTGGACAGGGTCGCAGATACGCAGTATTTT. Complete variable domain (other parts from reference TRBV5-6 and TRBJ2-3): DAGVTQSPTHLIKTRGQQVTLRCSPKSGHDTVSWYQQALGQGPQFIFQYYEEEERQRGNFPDRFSGHQFPNYSSELNVNALLLGDSALYLCASRVDRVADTQYFGPGTRLTVL.

This clone appeared once. J is TRBJ2-2 and V is TRBV7-3; D possibly corresponds to TRBD1 (6 bases). Between the trimmed V and J ends, which lost 5 bases and 1 base, there was a span of 11 bases. Germline V CDR1 and CDR2: SGHTA, FQGTGA. The CDR3 loop spans 15 amino acids. In DNA form, the CDR3 reads TGTGCCAGCAGCGAGCAGGGGTTGAACACCGGGGAGCTGTTTTTT. Translated: CASSEQGLNTGELFF.

The chain carries TRBV12-3 or TRBV12-4 and TRBJ2-7; no definite D call. The CDR3 consists of 12 residues. Trimming shortened V by 2 bases and J by 3 bases, and 5 bases separated the two germline ends. CDR3 DNA sequence: TGTGCCAGCAGTTTACCCCACTACGAGCAGTACTTC. Encoded protein: CASSLPHYEQYF.

The rearrangement links TRBV18 to TRBJ2-7; 8 nucleotides align to TRBD1. Germline V gene lookup returns CDR1 KGHSH and CDR2 LQKENI. V shed 3 bases, J shed 4 bases, and the junction held 14 bases outside the gene matches. The length of the CDR3 is 17 residues. The CDR3 sequence is CASSPRSGQGGRYEQYF. Written as DNA, the CDR3 is TGTGCCAGCTCACCGCGCTCTGGACAGGGTGGACGTTACGAGCAGTACTTC.